This TCR beta chain originates from a study of human T cells and chemical hapten exposure. The library tagged individual cDNA molecules with unique molecular identifiers. Via MiXCR, TCRdb re-called the RACE reads, giving one row per CDR3 protein. The sample records almost 40,000 distinct CDR3 sequences, more than 8% being singletons. Time point reported: patch test 3, about 24 weeks after DPC sensitization. Treatment specified: therapeutic diphenylcyclopropenone sensitization with weekly scalp DPC. Whole blood, unfractionated, served as the material for total RNA extraction. The CDR3 is 13 amino acids. V was clipped by 2 bases and J by 9 bases; unmatched bases: 4. Germline lookup yields CDR1 SGHAT and CDR2 FQNNGV. This clonotype was found many times.

The chain joins TRBV11-2 to TRBJ2-1; 7 nucleotides line up with TRBD2. The specimen comprised whole blood, sampled in connection with sensitization to the hapten diphenylcyclopropenone (DPC). The sequence was collected from a man in his fifties or sixties with alopecia areata. Some clones in this sample may be carry-over from other donors' samples. The CDR3 sequence is CASSLNPGGEQFF. Written as DNA, the CDR3 is TGTGCCAGCAGCTTAAATCCGGGGGGTGAGCAGTTCTTC. Full variable domain (outside the CDR3, taken from reference TRBV11-2 and TRBJ2-1): EAGVAQSPRYKIIEKRQSVAFWCNPISGHATLYWYQQILGQGPKLLIQFQNNGVVDDSQLPKDRFSAERLKGVDSTLKIQPAKLEDSAVYLCASSLNPGGEQFFGPGTRLTVL.